This T cell receptor (beta chain) was documented in a study of CD8 T cells in Susac syndrome. Germline V gene lookup returns CDR1 SGHRS and CDR2 YFSETQ. With 1 base removed from V and 0 bases from J, the gap between germline ends came to 7 bases. The CDR3 is 14 amino acids. Random hexamers were used to reverse transcribe an amount of roughly 0.45 to 1 ug RNA. Amplification of TCR beta CDR3 across 54 Vbeta and 13 Jbeta was performed with immunoSEQ multiplex PCR. One entry per CDR3 protein results from TCRdb running MiXCR on the immunoSEQ multiplex PCR reads. The sample holds more than 150,000 distinct CDR3 sequences, 95% seen once. TEMRA cells were enriched by FACS, while CD8+ and CD4+ T cells were obtained through a negative isolation that was performed magnetically. For this clonotype: As yet, its antigen is unknown.

Study findings and constraints: Expansion of Susac CD8+ clones peaked in TEMRA cells and in active patients.

The clonotype comes from a human donor with Susac syndrome. This chain joins TRBV5-1 and TRBJ1-1; no clear D. Source material: CD8+ T cells from PBMCs. The CDR3 here is CASSLRVMNTEAFF. The CDR3 nucleotides are TGCGCCAGCAGCTTGCGGGTCATGAACACTGAAGCTTTCTTT.